These T cell receptor beta chains were read from a single sample in a study of T cell responses to AZD1222 COVID-19 vaccine. TCRdb's copy holds only in-frame clones and misses some; the assay was immunoSEQ multiplex PCR. The sample gives some 110,000 clones, around 90% of which show up once; 8% is in the top ten. Sequenced material: peripheral blood, taken 28 days after the second AZD1222 dose. These receptors were obtained from an adult who received the AZD1222 COVID-19 vaccine. The CDR3 runs from the conserved cysteine through the conserved F or W. Fields, in order: CDR3 length, clone size, V gene, D gene, J gene, CDR3 protein, CDR3 DNA. A D gene is named only where the DNA matches it firmly. The size of a clone is reported for some rows only, either as once, few or many, or as a class for expanded clones.

len: 16; abundance: .; v_gene: TRBV7-2; d_gene: .; j_gene: TRBJ1-5; CDR3aa: CASSLAGDASNQPQHF; CDR3nt: TGTGCCAGCAGCTTAGCGGGCGACGCTAGCAATCAGCCCCAGCATTTT
len: 13; abundance: .; v_gene: TRBV10-3; d_gene: .; j_gene: TRBJ2-5; CDR3aa: CAISLQPQETQYF; CDR3nt: TGTGCCATCAGTTTGCAGCCCCAAGAGACCCAGTACTTC
len: 19; abundance: once; v_gene: TRBV9; d_gene: TRBD1; j_gene: TRBJ2-1; CDR3aa: CASSVASTSLGQVGNEQFF; CDR3nt: TGTGCCAGCAGCGTAGCTTCTACGAGTCTGGGACAGGTCGGAAATGAGCAGTTCTTC
len: 14; abundance: .; v_gene: TRBV3-1/TRBV3-2; d_gene: TRBD1; j_gene: TRBJ1-2; CDR3aa: CASSPQGADYGYTF; CDR3nt: TGTGCCAGCAGTCCACAGGGGGCTGACTATGGCTACACCTTC
len: 15; abundance: .; v_gene: TRBV11-2; d_gene: TRBD1; j_gene: TRBJ1-4; CDR3aa: CASSLRTGSNEKLFF; CDR3nt: TGTGCCAGCAGCTTACGGACAGGCTCGAACGAAAAACTGTTTTTT
len: 13; abundance: few; v_gene: TRBV7-9; d_gene: .; j_gene: TRBJ1-2; CDR3aa: CASSSGQTYGYTF; CDR3nt: TGTGCCAGCAGCTCCGGACAGACTTATGGCTACACCTTC
len: 13; abundance: .; v_gene: TRBV5-1; d_gene: .; j_gene: TRBJ2-5; CDR3aa: CANEDSLQETQYF; CDR3nt: TGCGCCAACGAGGACAGTCTCCAAGAGACCCAGTACTTC
len: 15; abundance: .; v_gene: TRBV6-5; d_gene: .; j_gene: TRBJ1-3; CDR3aa: CASSYSTVSGNTIYF; CDR3nt: TGTGCCAGCAGTTACTCGACCGTCTCTGGAAACACCATATATTTT
len: 14; abundance: .; v_gene: TRBV28; d_gene: .; j_gene: TRBJ2-1; CDR3aa: CALGAGISYNEQFF; CDR3nt: TGTGCCCTGGGGGCGGGGATATCCTACAATGAGCAGTTCTTC
len: 17; abundance: .; v_gene: TRBV21-1; d_gene: .; j_gene: TRBJ1-1; CDR3aa: CASSKICRVPLNTEAFF; CDR3nt: TGTGCCAGCAGCAAAATATGCAGAGTGCCTTTGAACACTGAAGCTTTCTTT
len: 17; abundance: .; v_gene: TRBV9; d_gene: .; j_gene: TRBJ2-2; CDR3aa: CASSAGTGRQRAGELFF; CDR3nt: TGTGCCAGCAGCGCCGGGACGGGCCGTCAACGCGCCGGGGAGCTGTTTTTT
len: 16; abundance: .; v_gene: TRBV6-2/TRBV6-3; d_gene: .; j_gene: TRBJ1-5; CDR3aa: CASSYSTESLFQPQHF; CDR3nt: TGTGCCAGCAGTTACTCGACAGAGAGCTTGTTTCAGCCCCAGCATTTT
len: 16; abundance: .; v_gene: TRBV7-2; d_gene: .; j_gene: TRBJ2-6; CDR3aa: CASSLVLGFGANVLTF; CDR3nt: TGTGCCAGCAGCTTAGTATTGGGGTTTGGGGCCAACGTCCTGACTTTC
len: 14; abundance: .; v_gene: TRBV6-5; d_gene: .; j_gene: TRBJ2-2; CDR3aa: CASQELQDTGELFF; CDR3nt: TGTGCCAGCCAAGAACTACAAGACACCGGGGAGCTGTTTTTT
len: 18; abundance: once; v_gene: TRBV6-2/TRBV6-3; d_gene: TRBD2; j_gene: TRBJ2-1; CDR3aa: CASSSHSVRAGGTRRQFF; CDR3nt: TGTGCCAGCAGTTCCCACAGCGTCAGAGCGGGGGGAACTAGGCGGCAGTTCTTC
len: 14; abundance: few; v_gene: TRBV7-9; d_gene: TRBD2; j_gene: TRBJ2-1; CDR3aa: CASSPSGGYNEQFF; CDR3nt: TGTGCCAGCAGCCCTAGCGGGGGCTACAATGAGCAGTTCTTC
len: 14; abundance: once; v_gene: TRBV7-7; d_gene: TRBD1; j_gene: TRBJ2-5; CDR3aa: CASSLGTDQETQYF; CDR3nt: TGTGCTAGCAGCCTAGGGACAGACCAAGAGACCCAGTACTTC
len: 15; abundance: .; v_gene: TRBV2; d_gene: .; j_gene: TRBJ2-7; CDR3aa: CASSPRDNPPHEQYF; CDR3nt: TGTGCCAGCAGCCCTCGAGATAACCCCCCCCACGAGCAGTACTTC